What follows are 17 T cell receptor beta chains derived from one specimen sequenced in a study of CD8+ T cells in alopecia areata. Sequencing relied on a cDNA template that was reverse transcribed from extracted RNA. TCRdb's copy holds only in-frame clones and misses some; the assay was immunoSEQ multiplex PCR. The data show 170,000 or so clones, with roughly 65% seen just once and under 2% held by the top ten. The material was CD4+ T cells sorted from blood, obtained at week 0. These receptors all come from a human donor with alopecia areata.

V is TRBV2 and J is TRBJ1-1, with a tentative D call TRBD1 (5 bases). The CDR3 has 15 residues. Trimming removed 0 bases from V and 2 bases from J, with 10 bases in between. Germline CDR1 SNHLY, CDR2 FYNNEI. The CDR3 sequence is CASSEARGGNTEAFF. The CDR3 DNA follows: TGTGCCAGCAGTGAAGCGAGGGGAGGAAACACTGAAGCTTTCTTT.

V gene TRBV7-2 combines with J gene TRBJ1-2; D not certain. The CDR3 loop spans 13 amino acids. Germline assignment: CDR1 SGHTA and CDR2 FQGNSA. V was shortened by 5 bases and J by 5 bases, with 12 bases between the two germline ends. The CDR3 DNA is TGTGCCAGCAGCCGTGACCCCTTTTATGGCTACACCTTC. Translating it yields CASSRDPFYGYTF.

The genes are TRBV5-1 and TRBJ2-3, with 11 bases lining up with TRBD2. The CDR3 contains 16 residues. From germline, CDR1 is SGHRS and CDR2 YFSETQ. The V and J ends lost 4 bases and 0 bases, in that order; junction bases with no gene match: 4. In DNA form, the CDR3 reads TGCGCCAGCAGCCCGGGACTAGCGGTGAGCACAGATACGCAGTATTTT. The encoded protein is CASSPGLAVSTDTQYF.

The V gene is TRBV29-1, the J gene TRBJ1-1; 7 positions agree with TRBD1. Trimming took 7 bases from V and 10 from J; bases not matched to a gene: 9. Germline CDR1 and CDR2: SQVTM and ANQGSEA. CDR3 length: 11 amino acids. The CDR3 DNA sequence: TGCAGCGGTACAAGACAGGGTGGAGCTTTCTTT. Translating gives CSGTRQGGAFF.

The chain uses TRBV29-1 and TRBJ2-7, with D possibly being TRBD1 or TRBD2 (5 bases each). This CDR3 spans 14 amino acids. CDR1 and CDR2 from the germline V gene are SQVTM and ANQGSEA. The V end was cut by 6 bases, the J end by 3 bases, with 18 bases between. CDR3 region: CSVTTPGPYYEQYF. In DNA form, the CDR3 reads TGCAGCGTAACGACTCCGGGACCTTACTACGAGCAGTACTTC.

This rearrangement joins TRBV4-3 to TRBJ2-1; the D call may be TRBD1 or TRBD2 (5 bases each). With 2 bases removed from V and 7 bases from J, the gap between germline ends came to 18 bases. This CDR3 is built from 16 residues. Germline CDR1 reads LGHNA; CDR2 reads YSLEER. CDR3 nucleotide sequence: TGCGCCAGCAGCCAAAGGGACCGATATCTGGGGAATGAGCAGTTCTTC. Its translation: CASSQRDRYLGNEQFF.

The chain links TRBV5-1 to TRBJ2-2; TRBD2 might be the D (6 bases). The CDR3 is 14 amino acids. Germline CDR1 is SGHRS and CDR2 is YFSETQ. The V gene lost 5 bases and the J gene lost 3 bases, with 11 bases spanning the gap. CDR3 nucleotide sequence: TGCGCCAGCAGGGGAAGACTAGACACCGGGGAGCTGTTTTTT. It codes for CASRGRLDTGELFF.

The J gene is TRBJ1-5, the V gene TRBV4-3; D is ambiguous. This CDR3 has 14 residues. Per germline, CDR1 LGHNA and CDR2 YSLEER. V gave up 0 bases and J gave up 4 bases, with 7 bases separating them. CDR3 coding DNA: TGCGCCAGCAGCCAAGAGAGGAGAAATCAGCCCCAGCATTTT. Translating it yields CASSQERRNQPQHF.

The chain links TRBV15 to TRBJ2-3, with TRBD2 matching over 10 bases. The length of the CDR3 is 17 residues. Trimming took 0 bases from V and 2 from J; bases not matched to a gene: 5. Germline CDR1 and CDR2: LNHNV and YYDKDF (reference sequence). The CDR3 nucleotides read TGTGCCACCAGCAGAGACCCTAGCGGGGGCGACACAGATACGCAGTATTTT. Translated, it gives CATSRDPSGGDTDTQYF.

The V call is TRBV5-1, the J call TRBJ2-7; a weak D match, TRBD1 (7 bases). Between the trimmed V and J ends, which lost 1 base and 3 bases, there was a span of 17 bases. The CDR3 runs 16 residues. Germline CDR1 is SGHRS and CDR2 is YFSETQ. The CDR3 region has the DNA TGCGCCAGCAGCTTGACGGGGGACAGCTATCTCTACGAGCAGTACTTC. Translation: CASSLTGDSYLYEQYF.

Written as DNA, the CDR3 is TGTGCCTGGAGTGTGATCCCAGATACGCAGTATTTT. Translation: CAWSVIPDTQYF. The genes are TRBV30 and TRBJ2-3; no reliable D call. This CDR3 comprises 12 residues. Germline values: CDR1 GTSNPN, CDR2 SVGIG (reference sequence). The V end was cut by 0 bases, the J end by 4 bases, with 5 bases between.

The genes are TRBV5-1 and TRBJ2-1, with 12 bases matching TRBD1. CDR1 and CDR2 (germline): SGHRS, YFSETQ. This CDR3 spans 15 amino acids. V lost 3 bases to trimming and J lost 8 bases; unmatched junction nucleotides: 6. The CDR3 is CASSSGTGGTDEQFF. The CDR3 region has the DNA TGCGCCAGCAGCTCCGGGACAGGGGGCACGGATGAGCAGTTCTTC.

This sequence joins TRBV6-5 and TRBJ1-1; weak D call: TRBD1 (5 bases). CDR1 and CDR2 (germline): MNHEY, SVGAGI. Trimming took 4 bases from V and 2 from J, leaving 8 bases between them. CDR3 length equals 13 residues. CDR3 sequence reads: CASSWGDNTEAFF. In DNA form, the CDR3 reads TGTGCCAGCAGTTGGGGGGATAACACTGAAGCTTTCTTT.

The sample holds many counts of this clone. This chain links TRBV7-2 with TRBJ2-1; D call uncertain. From germline, CDR1 is SGHTA and CDR2 FQGNSA. Trimming removed 6 bases from V and 7 bases from J, with 13 bases in between. There are 13 residues in the CDR3. This CDR3 is CASRLVGVNEQFF. The CDR3 nucleotides are TGTGCCAGCAGGCTGGTTGGGGTAAATGAGCAGTTCTTC.

This clone was found once. The chain's CDR3 is CASSLPIAGSYGYTF. CDR3 bases: TGTGCCAGCAGCCTCCCTATAGCGGGGTCCTATGGCTACACCTTC. The chain recombines TRBV4-2 with TRBJ1-2, with unresolved D. CDR3 size: 15 residues. The ends were cut back, 4 bases at V and 4 bases at J, with 16 bases in the middle. The germline CDR1 and CDR2 sequences are LGHNA and YNFKEQ.

The CDR3 coding sequence is TGTGCCAGCAGCCTGGGGCTTGGGACCTACGAGCAGTACTTC. Amino acids: CASSLGLGTYEQYF. The chain employs TRBV7-8 and TRBJ2-7; D is possibly TRBD1 (5 bases). Germline CDR1 reads SGHVS; CDR2 reads FQNEAQ. Trimming stripped 5 bases from V and 2 bases from J, with 13 bases between. This CDR3 is 14 amino acids long.

The CDR3 bases are TGTGCCTGGACTACAGGGAGCTCCTACAATGAGCAGTTCTTC. This sequence encodes CAWTTGSSYNEQFF. The chain combines TRBV30 with TRBJ2-1; the D gene is possibly TRBD1 (6 bases). The CDR3 loop spans 14 amino acids. Trimming shortened V by 4 bases and J by 0 bases, and 10 bases separated the two germline ends. Looked up from germline, CDR1 is GTSNPN and CDR2 is SVGIG (reference sequence).